This T cell receptor (beta chain) was obtained from a study of blood T cell repertoires in COVID-19. About the study: Sites across the United States, Italy and Spain contributed samples from acute and convalescent COVID-19. In each case, the material was cDNA or gDNA derived from T cells, B-cell-depleted T cells, or PBMCs.

Original methodology: By means of reference gene primer amplification, nucleated cell counts were estimated. Sequencing used immunoSEQ multiplex PCR; TCRdb keeps in-frame clones, though not all of them. The V and J calls and clone size come from that table; D and trimming were worked out from the DNA. Of about 400,000 clones listed, roughly 89% are singletons. Cohort allocation depended upon clinical history that participants reported. About this clone: Within the sample, other DNA sequences also encode this same CDR3.

Germline V lookup: CDR1 MGHRA, CDR2 YSYEKL. V shed 2 bases, J shed 4 bases, and the junction held 2 bases outside the gene matches. The CDR3 contains 14 residues. The chain joins TRBV4-1 to TRBJ1-5; 7 bases fit TRBD1. This clonotype was sampled from a woman aged 45-65 years who had recovered from COVID-19. Specimen: PBMCs or T cells enriched from blood (not recorded which). Here the CDR3 reads CASSQLQGNQPQHF. CDR3 sequence (DNA): TGCGCCAGCAGCCAACTACAGGGGAATCAGCCCCAGCATTTT.